This entry describes one T cell receptor beta chain. Its matching antigen is unknown. In the original analysis: From ImmunoSEQ came sequences covering only the junction and carrying no quality scores, so filtering differed. Some clones are missing from TCRdb's copy, which holds only in-frame ones; the method was immunoSEQ multiplex PCR. That table gives V, J and clone size, and the DNA gave D and trimming. The sample contains over a million clones, about four fifths of which appear only once. The data originate from a study of shared clonotypes between healthy human individuals. As for the study in general: Each donor's CD8 memory used one plate, CD8 naive two, each CD4 subset three.

Findings and limits, study-wide: It was observed that roughly 4.8% of naive CD4 clonotypes were shared across a handful of donors.

Germline V CDR1 and CDR2: MDHEN, SYDVKM. The CDR3 has 14 residues. V trimming: 5 bases; J trimming: 5 bases; junction bases outside the gene matches: 8. The sequence derives from a man aged 18 to 29 in good health. Some clones in this sample may be carry-over from other donors' samples. V usage is TRBV28 and J usage is TRBJ1-2; 7 bases map to TRBD1. The sequenced material came from memory CD4+ T cells from PBMCs. Regarding subset: CD45RA-negative fraction. DNA for the CDR3: TGTGCCAGCAGTCTCCGGGACAGCTGGTATGGCTACACCTTC. Amino acid sequence: CASSLRDSWYGYTF.